Shown below are 27 T cell receptor beta chains from a single sample sequenced in a study of chemoradiotherapy in HPV16-positive cancers. TCRdb keeps only in-frame clones here, not all; method: immunoSEQ multiplex PCR. The table includes 55,000 to 85,000 clones, roughly 86% detected once. Sample: blood, taken from a patient who underwent chemoradiotherapy. The origin of the receptors is a human donor with HPV-associated anogenital cancer.

This chain connects TRBV7-2 to TRBJ1-1; D perhaps matches TRBD1 (5 bases). CDR3 length equals 15 residues. Germline CDR1 is SGHTA and CDR2 is FQGNSA. Trimming removed 5 bases from V and 0 bases from J, with 13 bases in between. CDR3 loop: CASSPVGLLNTEAFF. The CDR3, as DNA: TGTGCCAGCAGCCCGGTGGGACTGCTGAACACTGAAGCTTTCTTT.

V is TRBV29-1 and J is TRBJ1-1; D ambiguous. From germline, CDR1 is SQVTM and CDR2 ANQGSEA. The CDR3 totals 13 residues. V was trimmed by 4 bases and J by 3 bases, leaving 12 bases between them. CDR3 in amino acids: CSVVSRLDTEAFF. The CDR3, as DNA: TGCAGCGTTGTCTCCCGGTTAGACACTGAAGCTTTCTTT.

The chain uses TRBV5-6 and TRBJ1-1, with 8 bases identical to TRBD1. With V trimmed by 3 bases and J by 2 bases, 12 bases remained unmatched. The germline V gene encodes CDR1 SGHDT and CDR2 YYEEEE. CDR3 length: 17 amino acids. CDR3 in DNA: TGTGCCAGCAGCTCTACACGGGACAGGATTTCCAACACTGAAGCTTTCTTT. Its protein is CASSSTRDRISNTEAFF.

This CDR3 reads CASSPRQGFTGELFF. The DNA of the CDR3 is TGTGCCAGCAGTCCCAGACAGGGTTTCACCGGGGAGCTGTTTTTT. The chain recombines TRBV28 with TRBJ2-2; 7 nucleotides match TRBD1. Looked up from germline, CDR1 is MDHEN and CDR2 is SYDVKM. With 5 bases clipped from V and 4 bases from J, the junction kept 7 bases outside the gene matches. CDR3 length: 15 residues.

The chain has TRBV7-2 and TRBJ1-1, with 7 bases fitting TRBD1. The CDR3 loop spans 13 amino acids. V lost 2 bases to trimming and J lost 5 bases; unmatched junction nucleotides: 2. Per the germline V gene, CDR1 is SGHTA and CDR2 is FQGNSA. CDR3 in DNA: TGTGCCAGCAGCTTACAGGGGGGTACTGAAGCTTTCTTT. It encodes CASSLQGGTEAFF.

The rearrangement links TRBV6-1 to TRBJ1-3; D not resolved. Germline CDR1 MNHNS, CDR2 SASEGT. Trimming pared 2 bases from V and 0 bases from J, leaving 11 bases between. The CDR3 is 16 residues long. The chain's CDR3 is CASSEFDTNSGNTIYF. CDR3 DNA sequence: TGTGCCAGCAGTGAATTCGACACTAACTCTGGAAACACCATATATTTT.

This sequence joins TRBV4-1 and TRBJ2-5; 7 bases match TRBD2. This CDR3 is built from 14 residues. CDR1 and CDR2 (germline): MGHRA, YSYEKL. The V gene end was trimmed by 0 bases and the J gene end by 5 bases; junction bases not matched to a gene: 3. In DNA form, the CDR3 reads TGCGCCAGCAGCCAAGAGGGGCGGGGGGAGACCCAGTACTTC. Residues: CASSQEGRGETQYF.

The chain uses TRBV5-1 and TRBJ2-5; 10 bases line up with TRBD2. With 4 bases clipped from V and 1 base from J, the junction kept 4 bases outside the gene matches. CDR1 and CDR2 (germline): SGHRS, YFSETQ. This CDR3 is 15 amino acids long. The CDR3 is CASSTSGRAQETQYF. DNA of the CDR3: TGCGCCAGCAGCACCAGCGGGAGGGCCCAAGAGACCCAGTACTTC.

The chain joins TRBV28 to TRBJ2-7; D is perhaps TRBD1 or TRBD2 (5 bases each). With 5 bases removed from V and 7 bases from J, the gap between germline ends came to 18 bases. Germline V gene lookup returns CDR1 MDHEN and CDR2 SYDVKM. The CDR3 totals 14 residues. The chain's CDR3 is CASSEPPGTGEQYF. The DNA of the CDR3 is TGTGCCAGCAGTGAACCCCCCGGGACGGGGGAGCAGTACTTC.

This chain links TRBV27 with TRBJ1-5, with D unresolved. The CDR3 totals 13 residues. CDR1 and CDR2 (germline): MNHEY, SMNVEV (reference sequence). V was clipped by 4 bases and J by 4 bases, with 8 bases between them. DNA of the CDR3: TGTGCCAGCAGTTCCACCTCTAATCAGCCCCAGCATTTT. Its protein is CASSSTSNQPQHF.

The CDR3 DNA reads as TGTGCTAGTGGTTTTGTTAGCGGGGGGGGCGGGGAGCTGTTTTTT. As protein: CASGFVSGGGGELFF. The chain combines TRBV12-5 with TRBJ2-2; 11 bases fit TRBD2. After removal of 3 bases from V and 7 bases from J, the junction contained 4 bases not matched to a gene. Germline lookup yields CDR1 LGHNT and CDR2 FRNRAP. The CDR3 loop spans 15 amino acids.

The chain employs TRBV6-4 and TRBJ1-1; the D gene is possibly TRBD1 (6 bases). The CDR3 has 13 amino acids. Germline CDR1 reads MRHNA; CDR2 reads SNTAGT. Trimming pared 9 bases from V and 1 base from J, leaving 12 bases between. The DNA of the CDR3 is TGTGCCAGTTCGACAGGCCCGAACACTGAAGCTTTCTTT. Translation gives CASSTGPNTEAFF.

V is TRBV19 and J is TRBJ1-5; 9 bases map to TRBD1. CDR1 LNHDA and CDR2 SQIVND come from the germline V gene (reference sequence). V shed 7 bases and J 2 bases; nucleotides not matched to a gene: 9. This CDR3 region has 16 residues. The CDR3 region has the DNA TGTGCCAGTACCCAGACAGGGGGAGCGGGCAATCAGCCCCAGCATTTT. Translated, it gives CASTQTGGAGNQPQHF.

CDR3 region: CASSPQAQSSGNTIYF. CDR3 bases: TGTGCCAGCAGCCCCCAGGCGCAGAGCTCTGGAAACACCATATATTTT. The rearrangement joins TRBV7-2 to TRBJ1-3; D not resolved. The germline V gene has CDR1 SGHTA and CDR2 FQGNSA. This CDR3 comprises 16 residues. V was shortened by 5 bases and J by 0 bases, with 14 bases between the two germline ends.

V usage is TRBV30 and J usage is TRBJ1-6; D unresolved. Trimming pared 4 bases from V and 9 bases from J, leaving 13 bases between. This CDR3 is built from 13 residues. Germline V lookup: CDR1 GTSNPN, CDR2 SVGIG (reference sequence). CDR3 residues: CAWTETGASPLHF. The CDR3 DNA reads as TGTGCCTGGACCGAGACGGGTGCTTCACCCCTCCACTTT.

The rearrangement joins TRBV9 to TRBJ1-5; D not resolved. The CDR3 runs to 15 residues. The germline V and J ends were trimmed by 0 bases and 2 bases, with 9 bases remaining between them. Germline V gives CDR1 SGDLS, CDR2 YYNGEE. In DNA form, the CDR3 reads TGTGCCAGCAGCGTAGGTTGGGGAGGCAATCAGCCCCAGCATTTT. Translated: CASSVGWGGNQPQHF.

The V and J genes are TRBV15 and TRBJ2-1; no clear D gene. Trimming removed 2 bases from V and 3 bases from J, with 11 bases in between. Germline V gene lookup returns CDR1 LNHNV and CDR2 YYDKDF (reference sequence). The CDR3 has 15 amino acids. The CDR3 DNA is TGTGCCACCAGCAGATCCCGTCAGGTCTACAATGAGCAGTTCTTC. This encodes CATSRSRQVYNEQFF. The full variable domain, in which reference TRBV15 and TRBJ2-1 provide the parts outside the CDR3, is DAMVIQNPRYQVTQFGKPVTLSCSQTLNHNVMYWYQQKSSQAPKLLFHYYDKDFNNEADTPDNFQSRRPNTSFCFLDIRSPGLGDTAMYLCATSRSRQVYNEQFFGPGTRLTVL.

Only one count was recorded for this clone. This sequence joins TRBV11-2 and TRBJ2-5, with a weak D call TRBD2 (6 bases). The CDR3 spans 18 residues. Trimming pared 1 base from V and 5 bases from J, leaving 23 bases between. CDR1 and CDR2 (germline): SGHAT, FQNNGV. The CDR3 sequence: CASSLGRLPGPGGETQYF. The CDR3 DNA follows: TGTGCCAGCAGCTTAGGGCGTTTACCAGGGCCTGGGGGGGAGACCCAGTACTTC. Looking up the rest from reference TRBV11-2 and TRBJ2-5 gives the full variable domain: EAGVAQSPRYKIIEKRQSVAFWCNPISGHATLYWYQQILGQGPKLLIQFQNNGVVDDSQLPKDRFSAERLKGVDSTLKIQPAKLEDSAVYLCASSLGRLPGPGGETQYFGPGTRLLVL.

The chain couples TRBV5-5 to TRBJ1-5; D may be TRBD1 (6 bases). The CDR3 sequence is 15 residues long. Germline loops: CDR1 SGHKS, CDR2 YYEKEE (reference sequence). The V gene lost 0 bases and the J gene lost 0 bases, with 7 bases spanning the gap. CDR3 sequence (DNA): TGTGCCAGCAGCTTGGGGACAGTTAGCAATCAGCCCCAGCATTTT. Translation gives CASSLGTVSNQPQHF.

V gene TRBV7-9 combines with J gene TRBJ2-2, with a possible D match to TRBD1 (5 bases). V lost 3 bases and J 6 bases, leaving 11 bases between the germline ends. The CDR3 runs to 14 residues. Germline CDR1 and CDR2: SEHNR and FQNEAQ (reference sequence). The CDR3 nucleotides read TGTGCCAGCAGCTTGGACACCCGCCCCGGGGAGCTGTTTTTT. Its protein product is CASSLDTRPGELFF.

Regarding this clone: Other DNA sequences within the sample encode an identical CDR3. The chain is built from TRBV6-5 and TRBJ1-5; 8 bases are shared with TRBD1. This CDR3 region has 15 residues. V lost 5 bases, J lost 2 bases, and 5 bases stayed unmatched. CDR1 and CDR2 (germline): MNHEY, SVGAGI. CDR3 sequence reads: CASSSGQGGNQPQHF. In DNA, the CDR3 is TGTGCCAGCAGTAGCGGACAGGGCGGCAATCAGCCCCAGCATTTT.

The table lists this clone with a count of one. V gene TRBV19 combines with J gene TRBJ2-5; 8 bases are shared with TRBD1. V was clipped by 4 bases and J by 2 bases; unmatched bases: 3. The CDR3 is made up of 14 amino acids. Germline assignment: CDR1 LNHDA and CDR2 SQIVND (reference sequence). The CDR3 protein is CASSTRDRQETQYF. The CDR3 bases are TGTGCCAGTAGTACGAGGGACAGGCAAGAGACCCAGTACTTC.

The genes are TRBV29-1 and TRBJ2-3; TRBD2 is a possible D gene (6 bases). The CDR3 consists of 12 residues. V was clipped by 5 bases and J by 4 bases, with 10 bases between them. CDR1 is SQVTM and CDR2 is ANQGSEA in the germline V gene. CDR3 in amino acids: CSVRRESDTQYF. The CDR3 DNA follows: TGCAGCGTTCGGCGGGAATCAGATACGCAGTATTTT.

The J gene is TRBJ1-2, the V gene TRBV6-5; no firm D call. CDR1 is MNHEY and CDR2 is SVGAGI in the germline V gene. The V end was cut by 6 bases, the J end by 3 bases, with 17 bases between. The CDR3 spans 15 residues. CDR3 nucleotides: TGTGCCAGCAGGTCGTGGCTTTCCTCTTACTATGGCTACACCTTC. Its translation is CASRSWLSSYYGYTF.

The chain has TRBV4-2 and TRBJ1-1; a weak D match, TRBD1 (5 bases). The CDR3 contains 15 residues. V dropped 5 bases and J dropped 1 base, with 14 bases sitting between them. Germline V gene data show CDR1 as LGHNA and CDR2 as YNFKEQ. The CDR3 protein is CASSFGGSTNTEAFF. The CDR3 nucleotides read TGTGCCAGCAGCTTCGGGGGGTCGACGAACACTGAAGCTTTCTTT.

The rearrangement joins TRBV7-2 to TRBJ2-1; D remains ambiguous. This CDR3 is built from 14 residues. Trimming removed 5 bases at V and 4 bases at J, with 12 bases between. Germline V gene lookup returns CDR1 SGHTA and CDR2 FQGNSA. The CDR3 sequence is CASSHLDHYNEQFF. CDR3 nucleotide sequence: TGTGCCAGCAGCCATTTGGACCATTACAATGAGCAGTTCTTC. Supplemented by reference TRBV7-2 and TRBJ2-1, the full variable domain reads GAGVSQSPSNKVTEKGKDVELRCDPISGHTALYWYRQSLGQGLEFLIYFQGNSAPDKSGLPSDRFSAERTGGSVSTLTIQRTQQEDSAVYLCASSHLDHYNEQFFGPGTRLTVL.

The J gene is TRBJ1-5, the V gene TRBV6-5; D call uncertain. The length of the CDR3 is 15 residues. Trimming removed 0 bases at V and 2 bases at J, with 8 bases between. Germline CDR1 is MNHEY and CDR2 is SVGAGI. The CDR3 DNA reads as TGTGCCAGCAGTTACTCTAGGGATGGCAATCAGCCCCAGCATTTT. This sequence encodes CASSYSRDGNQPQHF.